The 21 T cell receptor beta chains presented below share a single source sample, sequenced in a study of OX40 agonist ivuxolimab in advanced cancers. The protocol was immunoSEQ multiplex PCR, while the TCRdb copy is restricted to in-frame clones and leaves out a portion. The sample yields around 70,000 clones, 85% seen once. Sequenced here: CD4+ or CD8+ T cells sorted from blood, sampled in a trial of the OX40 agonist ivuxolimab. The receptors here all came from an adult with an advanced solid tumor such as melanoma, head and neck, liver or kidney cancer.

J is TRBJ2-4 and V is TRBV19; unclear D gene. The V end lost 4 bases, the J end lost 6 bases, and 13 bases lay between the germline ends. The CDR3 contains 14 residues. CDR1 LNHDA and CDR2 SQIVND come from the germline V gene (reference sequence). CDR3 region: CASSTGGRGNIQYF. CDR3 DNA: TGTGCCAGTAGTACTGGTGGGCGCGGAAACATTCAGTACTTC.

This clone was detected once. V gene TRBV2 combines with J gene TRBJ2-4, with 8 bases aligning to TRBD1. Trimming cost V 6 bases and J 2 bases; bases outside gene matches: 3. The germline gives CDR1 SNHLY, CDR2 FYNNEI. The CDR3 loop spans 14 amino acids. In DNA form, the CDR3 reads TGTGCCAGCAGGGACAGGGTATCCAAAAACATTCAGTACTTC. This sequence encodes CASRDRVSKNIQYF.

The rearrangement joins TRBV4-1 to TRBJ1-4; D gene unclear. Looked up from germline, CDR1 is MGHRA and CDR2 is YSYEKL. The CDR3 covers 18 residues. Trimming removed 2 bases at V and 4 bases at J, with 20 bases between. The CDR3 loop is CASSQPGGHSDFNEKLFF. As DNA, the CDR3 is TGCGCCAGCAGCCAACCCGGAGGGCACTCCGATTTTAATGAAAAACTGTTTTTT.

The chain recombines TRBV15 with TRBJ1-5; D is unresolved. With 3 bases removed from V and 4 bases from J, the gap between germline ends came to 10 bases. CDR1 is LNHNV, CDR2 YYDKDF, per germline (reference sequence). There are 14 residues in the CDR3. CDR3 region: CATSREAVNQPQHF. As DNA, the CDR3 is TGTGCCACCAGCAGGGAGGCTGTAAATCAGCCCCAGCATTTT.

This clone was seen a single time. The V call is TRBV27, the J call TRBJ2-2, with 8 bases aligning to TRBD2. V lost 2 bases to trimming and J lost 1 base; unmatched junction nucleotides: 3. This CDR3 is built from 16 residues. The germline CDR1 and CDR2 sequences are MNHEY and SMNVEV (reference sequence). CDR3 sequence: CASSLILAVNTGELFF. CDR3 in DNA: TGTGCCAGCAGTTTAATACTAGCGGTGAACACCGGGGAGCTGTTTTTT.

V is TRBV7-2 and J is TRBJ1-4; 8 positions agree with TRBD1. V shed 2 bases and J 7 bases; nucleotides not matched to a gene: 6. CDR1 and CDR2 (germline): SGHTA, FQGNSA. This CDR3 is 15 amino acids long. The CDR3 protein is CASSLYTGGGEKLFF. The CDR3, as DNA: TGTGCCAGCAGCTTATATACAGGGGGAGGTGAAAAACTGTTTTTT. The whole variable domain, filled in from reference TRBV7-2 and TRBJ1-4, reads GAGVSQSPSNKVTEKGKDVELRCDPISGHTALYWYRQSLGQGLEFLIYFQGNSAPDKSGLPSDRFSAERTGGSVSTLTIQRTQQEDSAVYLCASSLYTGGGEKLFFGSGTQLSVL.

There are a few counts of this clone. The chain links TRBV14 to TRBJ2-3; no reliable D call. The CDR3 is 15 residues long. Germline V gene sequence: CDR1 SGHDN, CDR2 FVKESK. The V gene lost 3 bases and the J gene lost 5 bases, with 15 bases spanning the gap. CDR3 bases: TGTGCCAGCAGCCAGAGGCGAAGGGCGAGAGATACGCAGTATTTT. Translation gives CASSQRRRARDTQYF.

This chain connects TRBV19 to TRBJ1-6; no definite D call. This CDR3 has 14 residues. CDR1 and CDR2 (germline): LNHDA, SQIVND (reference sequence). With 5 bases removed from V and 7 bases from J, the gap between germline ends came to 12 bases. As DNA, the CDR3 is TGTGCCAGTAGTGATTCAGGCTGGAATTCACCCCTCCACTTT. The encoded protein is CASSDSGWNSPLHF.

This clone was recorded once. The chain employs TRBV28 and TRBJ2-5; TRBD2 matches 10 bases. This CDR3 region has 15 residues. The ends lost 5 bases at V and 10 bases at J; junction bases unmatched: 13. CDR1 is MDHEN and CDR2 is SYDVKM in the germline V gene. The CDR3 protein is CASSRASSGRLDQYF. In DNA, the CDR3 is TGTGCCAGCAGTCGCGCGTCTAGCGGGAGACTAGACCAGTACTTC. Based on the CDR3 plus reference TRBV28 and TRBJ2-5, the full variable domain is DVKVTQSSRYLVKRTGEKVFLECVQDMDHENMFWYRQDPGLGLRLIYFSYDVKMKEKGDIPEGYSVSREKKERFSLILESASTNQTSMYLCASSRASSGRLDQYFGPGTRLLVL.

By share of the sample, this clone is medium-sized. The chain couples TRBV18 to TRBJ1-1; D gene uncertain. This CDR3 has 17 amino acids. V was trimmed by 3 bases and J by 0 bases, leaving 17 bases between them. Germline CDR1 KGHSH, CDR2 LQKENI. The CDR3, as DNA: TGTGCCAGCTCACCTCTTCCTCATTCTGCCATGAACACTGAAGCTTTCTTT. As protein: CASSPLPHSAMNTEAFF.

The chain employs TRBV11-1 and TRBJ2-2; D may correspond to TRBD1 or TRBD2 (5 bases each). V lost 6 bases to trimming and J lost 1 base, with 12 bases between them. The CDR3 contains 15 residues. CDR1 and CDR2 from the germline V gene are SGHAT and FQDESV (reference sequence). Here the CDR3 DNA reads TGTGCCAGCAGAACGGGACGGTTGAACACCGGGGAGCTGTTTTTT. It translates to CASRTGRLNTGELFF.

The V gene is TRBV5-1, the J gene TRBJ1-1; D is unresolved. The CDR3 has 11 amino acids. Per germline, CDR1 SGHRS and CDR2 YFSETQ. V was pared by 4 bases and J by 2 bases, with 3 bases between. The CDR3 spells CASSENTEAFF. For the CDR3, the DNA is TGCGCCAGCAGCGAAAACACTGAAGCTTTCTTT.

This clone was detected only once. The chain joins TRBV28 to TRBJ2-1; D not resolved. Trimming pared 3 bases from V and 2 bases from J, leaving 8 bases between. The CDR3 has 14 residues. Germline V gene lookup returns CDR1 MDHEN and CDR2 SYDVKM. CDR3 coding DNA: TGTGCCAGCAGTTTGGACCCGGCCTACAATGAGCAGTTCTTC. It specifies CASSLDPAYNEQFF.

V gene TRBV7-8 combines with J gene TRBJ2-7; TRBD1 agrees at 7 bases. The V gene's germline CDR1 is SGHVS and CDR2 FQNEAQ. The CDR3 loop spans 16 amino acids. Unmatched junction bases numbered 14, after V lost 5 bases and J lost 4 bases. CDR3 region: CASSAEHGQGVYEQYF. CDR3 sequence (DNA): TGTGCCAGCAGCGCCGAACATGGCCAGGGGGTTTACGAGCAGTACTTC.

The J gene is TRBJ1-5, the V gene TRBV5-6; D remains ambiguous. Deletions cut 4 bases from V and 2 bases from J, with 16 bases between. The CDR3 totals 16 residues. Germline CDR1 SGHDT, CDR2 YYEEEE. The CDR3 region has the DNA TGTGCCAGCAGCAATACGATCGGGCAGGGCAATCAGCCCCAGCATTTT. Translating gives CASSNTIGQGNQPQHF.

The chain employs TRBV21-1 and TRBJ2-7. TRBV21-1 is designated a pseudogene. CDR3 length: 15 residues. The CDR3 loop reads CASHVKGTESYEQYF. The CDR3 DNA follows: TGTGCCAGCCACGTCAAGGGAACAGAGTCCTACGAGCAGTACTTC.

This sequence joins TRBV6-5 and TRBJ1-1; 10 bases line up with TRBD1. CDR3 size: 12 residues. Germline lookup yields CDR1 MNHEY and CDR2 SVGAGI. The J segment lost 9 bases and the V segment lost 2 bases, leaving 0 bases of the junction unmatched. The CDR3 DNA reads as TGTGCCAGCAGTTACGACAGGGGGCAAGCTTTCTTT. Translation: CASSYDRGQAFF.

This clone turned up a few times. This chain joins TRBV28 and TRBJ2-6, with D uncertain. This CDR3 is built from 13 residues. Trimming stripped 7 bases from V and 0 bases from J, with 4 bases between. Germline CDR1 reads MDHEN; CDR2 reads SYDVKM. CDR3 bases: TGTGCCAGCATCCCCTCTGGGGCCAACGTCCTGACTTTC. This encodes CASIPSGANVLTF.

The CDR3 protein is CASSPRTTSGNTIYF. CDR3 in DNA: TGTGCCAGCAGCCCACGGACGACCTCTGGAAACACCATATATTTT. The V and J genes are TRBV16 and TRBJ1-3; D is unresolved. V shed 4 bases and J shed 0 bases, with 10 bases lying between them. Germline CDR1 reads KGHSY; CDR2 reads FQNENV. CDR3 size: 15 residues.

This chain uses TRBV5-8 with TRBJ2-1; no firm D call. V lost 0 bases and J 4 bases, leaving 5 bases between the germline ends. This CDR3 has 13 amino acids. CDR1 and CDR2 from the germline V gene are SGHTS and YDEGEE. This chain's CDR3 is CASSLDGYNEQFF. The DNA for the CDR3 is TGTGCCAGCAGCTTGGACGGTTACAATGAGCAGTTCTTC. Using reference TRBV5-8 and TRBJ2-1 for the parts outside the CDR3, the full variable domain is EAGVTQSPTHLIKTRGQQATLRCSPISGHTSVYWYQQALGLGLQFLLWYDEGEERNRGNFPPRFSGRQFPNYSSELNVNALELEDSALYLCASSLDGYNEQFFGPGTRLTVL.

This clone was observed a handful of times. The chain is built from TRBV7-9 and TRBJ1-1; TRBD1 agrees at 7 bases. This CDR3 region has 16 residues. Trimming at V came to 6 bases and at J to 3 bases, leaving 13 bases not matched to a gene. Per the germline V gene, CDR1 is SEHNR and CDR2 is FQNEAQ (reference sequence). In DNA, the CDR3 is TGTGCCAGCAGTAAAAGTAGGGGACAGACGTACACTGAAGCTTTCTTT. Its translation is CASSKSRGQTYTEAFF.